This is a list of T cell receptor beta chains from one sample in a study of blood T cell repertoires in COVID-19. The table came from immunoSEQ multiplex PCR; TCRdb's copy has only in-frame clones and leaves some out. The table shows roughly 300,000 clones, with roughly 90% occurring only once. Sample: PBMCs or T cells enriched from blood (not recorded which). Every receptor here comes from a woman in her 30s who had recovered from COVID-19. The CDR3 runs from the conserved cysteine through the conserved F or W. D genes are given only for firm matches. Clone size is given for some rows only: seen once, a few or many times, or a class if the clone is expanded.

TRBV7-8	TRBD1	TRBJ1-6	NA	TGTGCCAGCAGCTTAGTAAGGGACAGGGCCGCCGGAGGCAATTCACCCCTCCACTTT	CASSLVRDRAAGGNSPLHF
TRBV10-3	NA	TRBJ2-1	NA	TGTGCCATCAGTGAGTCTGGGCAGTACTCCTACAATGAGCAGTTCTTC	CAISESGQYSYNEQFF
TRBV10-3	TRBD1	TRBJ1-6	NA	TGTGCCATCAGCACGGGGACAGCTAATTCACCCCTCCACTTT	CAISTGTANSPLHF
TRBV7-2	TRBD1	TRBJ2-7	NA	TGTGCCAGCAGCCAGACAGGGGGCGAATACGAGCAGTACTTC	CASSQTGGEYEQYF
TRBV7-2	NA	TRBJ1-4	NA	TGTGCCAGCAGCGCCCGTGGGGGGTTTAATGAAAAACTGTTTTTT	CASSARGGFNEKLFF
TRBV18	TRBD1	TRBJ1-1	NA	TGTGCCAGCTCACCAACAGGGGGGACTGAAGCTTTCTTT	CASSPTGGTEAFF
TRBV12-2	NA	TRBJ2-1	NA	NA	CASRFTTLNGEVVAGGICYNEQFF
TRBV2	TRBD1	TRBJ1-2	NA	TGTGCCAGCAGTACCGGGACAGGGGCCTTGGGTGGCTACACCTTC	CASSTGTGALGGYTF
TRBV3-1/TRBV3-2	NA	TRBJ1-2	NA	TGTGCCAGCAGTCCAGGGGTGAGTGGCTACACCTTC	CASSPGVSGYTF
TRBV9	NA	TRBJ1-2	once	TGTGCCAGCAGCGTGGGGGGAAGGGTCTATGGCTACACCTTC	CASSVGGRVYGYTF
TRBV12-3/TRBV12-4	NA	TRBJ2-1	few	TGTGCCAGCAGTCGGAGTGGTGAGCAGTTCTTC	CASSRSGEQFF
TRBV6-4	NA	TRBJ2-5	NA	TGTGCCAGCAGCCAGGGGCCCCAAGAGACCCAGTACTTC	CASSQGPQETQYF
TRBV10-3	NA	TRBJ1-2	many	TGTGCCATCAGGGAGACAGGAGCTAACTATGGCTACACCTTC	CAIRETGANYGYTF
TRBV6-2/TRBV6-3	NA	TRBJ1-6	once	TGTGCCAGCAGTTTCCGACAGAGTGTGTATTCACCCCTCCACTTT	CASSFRQSVYSPLHF
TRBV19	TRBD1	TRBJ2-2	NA	TGTGCCAGTAGTAAGGGACAGGGTGCGGGCACCGGGGAGCTGTTTTTT	CASSKGQGAGTGELFF
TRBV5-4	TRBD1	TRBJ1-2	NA	TGTGCCAGCAGCTTGGCCGGAGGGGGCGATGGCTACACCTTC	CASSLAGGGDGYTF
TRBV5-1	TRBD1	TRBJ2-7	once	TGCGCCAGCAGCTTCGGGACAGGATTCTACGAGCAGTACTTC	CASSFGTGFYEQYF
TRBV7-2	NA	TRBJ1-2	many	TGTGCCAGCAGCCGCGGGGCAACCGACTATGGCTACACCTTC	CASSRGATDYGYTF
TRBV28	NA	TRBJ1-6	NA	TGTGCCAGCAGTTTATGGGAGGGTAGCCCCTATAATTCACCCCTCCACTTT	CASSLWEGSPYNSPLHF
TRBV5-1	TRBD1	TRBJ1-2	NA	TGCGCCAGCAGCTCGACGTTGGGACAGGGAGGTGGCTACACCTTC	CASSSTLGQGGGYTF
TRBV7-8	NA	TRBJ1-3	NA	TGTGCCAGCAGCCCACGCGTAGGGTCGGGAGGAAACACCATATATTTT	CASSPRVGSGGNTIYF
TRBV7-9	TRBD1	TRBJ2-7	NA	TGTGCCAGCAGCTTAGGAGGGGGCGGCTACGAGCAGTACTTC	CASSLGGGGYEQYF
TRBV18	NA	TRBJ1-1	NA	TGTGCCAGCTCACCACCGACAGTGGACACTGAAGCTTTCTTT	CASSPPTVDTEAFF
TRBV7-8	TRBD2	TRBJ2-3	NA	TGTGCCAGCAGCTTGAGACCCACTAGCGGGGGGGCCCGAACGCAGTATTTT	CASSLRPTSGGARTQYF
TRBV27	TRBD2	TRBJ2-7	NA	TGTGCCGTCCGGGGAGGGATCTACGAGCAGTACTTC	CAVRGGIYEQYF
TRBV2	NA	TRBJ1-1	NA	TGTGCCAGCAGTGAAGCCAACCCGGGCACTGAAGCTTTCTTT	CASSEANPGTEAFF
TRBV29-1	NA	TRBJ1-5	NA	TGCAGCGTCGTCACAGAGAATAGCAATCAGCCCCAGCATTTT	CSVVTENSNQPQHF
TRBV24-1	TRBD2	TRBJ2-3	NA	TGTGCCGTCGGGAAAACTAGCGGGGGGCTTTCCACAGATACGCAGTATTTT	CAVGKTSGGLSTDTQYF
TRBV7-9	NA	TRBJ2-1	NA	TGTGCCAGCAGCCCACACGGGTACAATGAGCAGTTCTTC	CASSPHGYNEQFF
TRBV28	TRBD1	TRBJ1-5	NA	TGTGCCAGCAGTCCCGGGACAGGGGGCACTGGCAATCAGCCCCAGCATTTT	CASSPGTGGTGNQPQHF
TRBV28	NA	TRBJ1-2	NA	TGTGCCAGCAGCTCCGGCGGTGTTCAGGGAGGCTCTGGCTACACCTTC	CASSSGGVQGGSGYTF
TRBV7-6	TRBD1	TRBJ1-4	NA	TGTGCCAGCAGCTTAGAGTTGGGACAGATGGGGGAAAAACTGTTTTTT	CASSLELGQMGEKLFF
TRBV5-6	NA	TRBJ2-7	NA	TGTGCCAGCAGCTTGGCCAGCTCCTACGAGCAGTACTTC	CASSLASSYEQYF
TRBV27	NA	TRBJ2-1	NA	TGTGCCAGCAGTCCTACTGCCTTTCGGGAGCAGTTCTTC	CASSPTAFREQFF
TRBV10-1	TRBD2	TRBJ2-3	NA	TGCGCCAGCAGTGAGTCGAAGCGGGGGATCACAGATACGCAGTATTTT	CASSESKRGITDTQYF
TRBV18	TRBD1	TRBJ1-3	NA	TGTGCCAGCTCACCGGGACAGGACTCTGGAAACACCATATATTTT	CASSPGQDSGNTIYF
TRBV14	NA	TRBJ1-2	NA	TGTGCCAGCAGCCAAGATCTCCGGACAGAGGGTGGCTACACCTTC	CASSQDLRTEGGYTF
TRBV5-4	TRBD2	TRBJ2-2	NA	TGTGCCAGCAGCTCCGGGACTAGCGGGGGGTACACCGGGGAGCTGTTTTTT	CASSSGTSGGYTGELFF
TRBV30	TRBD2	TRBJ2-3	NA	TGTGCCTCGCGTGGGGGGGGAGATACGCAGTATTTT	CASRGGGDTQYF
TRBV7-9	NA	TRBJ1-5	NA	TGTGCCAGCGGGAGGGACAGCAATCAGCCCCAGCATTTT	CASGRDSNQPQHF
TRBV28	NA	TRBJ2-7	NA	TGTGCCAGCAGTTTGGGATTGGGGGGGCGGCTAGGCTACGAGCAGTACTTC	CASSLGLGGRLGYEQYF
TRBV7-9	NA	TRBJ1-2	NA	TGTGCCAGCAGCTTAGCTCGACAGGACTCCAGGGGCTACACCTTC	CASSLARQDSRGYTF
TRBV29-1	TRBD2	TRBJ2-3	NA	TGCAGCGTTCCAGGACTAGGGAGCACAGATACGCAGTATTTT	CSVPGLGSTDTQYF
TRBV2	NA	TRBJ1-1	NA	TGTGCCAGCAGTTCCAGGGGTAACACTGAAGCTTTCTTT	CASSSRGNTEAFF
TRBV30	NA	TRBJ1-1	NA	TGTGCCTGGAGTTCCGGGTTCGCCACTGAAGCTTTCTTT	CAWSSGFATEAFF
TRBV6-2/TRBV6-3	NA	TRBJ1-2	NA	TGTGCCAGCAGTTTAGTCGGTGGCTATGGCTACACCTTC	CASSLVGGYGYTF
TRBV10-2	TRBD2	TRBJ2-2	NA	TGCGCCAGCAGTGAATTCATCCCGGGACTAACCGGGGAGCTGTTTTTT	CASSEFIPGLTGELFF
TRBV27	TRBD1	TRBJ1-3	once	TGTGCCAGCAGTTTATCGGCCGGGACAGGGGAGGCGGGAAACACCATATATTTT	CASSLSAGTGEAGNTIYF
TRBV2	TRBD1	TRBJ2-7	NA	TGTGCCAGCAGTGCCGGGACAGGGCGCGAGCAGTACTTC	CASSAGTGREQYF
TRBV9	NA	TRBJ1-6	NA	TGTGCCAGCAGCGTAGCGGGGGGCTATAATTCACCCCTCCACTTT	CASSVAGGYNSPLHF
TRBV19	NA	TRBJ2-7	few	TGTGCCAGTAGTTCAGGGGAATTCTGGGGCGAGCAGTACTTC	CASSSGEFWGEQYF